This T cell receptor beta chain was recovered during a study of human thymus T cells. The germline CDR1 and CDR2 sequences are LGHNA and YNFKEQ. CDR3 size: 16 residues. Trimming cost V 4 bases and J 8 bases, with 23 bases left between them. Study-wide results and limits: Overlap was high between thymic repertoires from unrelated individuals, as reported in related research.

A remark on this clone: Its antigen is as yet unknown.

Corrective heart surgery yielded the resections from which the thymus tissue came. The data were produced by immunoSEQ multiplex PCR, yet TCRdb's version contains in-frame clones alone and is incomplete. The sample has roughly 120,000 clones; approximately 96% are singletons. The J gene is TRBJ1-2, the V gene TRBV4-2; D not certain. The sample taken for sequencing was thymus tissue. This receptor was obtained from a boy younger than two with a congenital heart defect but otherwise immunologically healthy. CDR3 protein: CASSPPEFEEKSGYTF. For the CDR3, the DNA is TGTGCCAGCAGCCCCCCCGAGTTTGAGGAGAAGTCGGGCTACACCTTC.